Listed below are T cell receptor beta chains from one sample, sequenced in a study of preoperative IRX-2 immunotherapy in early breast cancer. The data were produced by immunoSEQ multiplex PCR, yet TCRdb's version contains in-frame clones alone and is incomplete. Of 40,000 to 45,000 clones listed, about 80% are singletons. Sequences were derived from tumor tissue, sampled after IRX-2 immunotherapy. Receptors originate from a human donor with breast cancer. CDR3s include the opening cysteine and the closing phenylalanine or tryptophan. Only some rows state a clone size, as once, few, many or a class for expanded clones.

V gene	J gene	clone size	CDR3 protein
TRBV2	TRBJ2-2	.	CASSLMGFSNTGELFF
TRBV15	TRBJ2-5	.	CATSRELGGRRETQYF
TRBV19	TRBJ1-5	.	CASRALAEEHF
TRBV19	TRBJ1-2	.	CASSIERYGYTF
TRBV6-8	TRBJ2-7	.	CASSSDRRYEQYF
TRBV10-1	TRBJ2-3	.	CASRRSSMGTDTQYF
TRBV5-1	TRBJ2-5	.	CASSRQGELQETQYF
TRBV7-7	TRBJ2-5	.	CASSRGQGGSQGTQYF
TRBV7-6	TRBJ2-7	.	CASSAGDYEYEQYF
TRBV6-8	TRBJ2-1	once	CAINGRGFKADEQFF
TRBV12-5	TRBJ2-5	.	CATRPGYQETQYF
TRBV10-1	TRBJ2-5	few	CASSDKNYWETQYF
TRBV11-3	TRBJ1-2	few	CASSRGTGGYGYTF
TRBV18	TRBJ2-2	.	CASSQDKNTGELFF
TRBV5-1	TRBJ2-7	.	CASSPGTSGLSSYEQYF
TRBV23-1	TRBJ2-1	.	CASSQERREDRQFF
TRBV6-8	TRBJ1-6	.	CASRVQGRDSPLHF
TRBV7-4	TRBJ1-6	.	CASSFSSYNSPLHF
TRBV7-4	TRBJ2-1	.	CASSLSTSYNEQFF
TRBV11-3	TRBJ1-1	few	CASSLGSGSNVEAFF